The 23 T cell receptor beta chains below all came from one sample that was sequenced in a study of OX40 agonist ivuxolimab in advanced cancers. Preparation of the library involved the immunoSEQ multiplex PCR assay. The immuneACCESS repertoire file appears here via TCRdb, limited to in-frame rearrangements. These files lack a portion of the clones; in checked studies, under half of the deficit traces to unresolved V genes, and the cause of the others is not known. The sample table records about 6,100 clones; 77% of these occur just once. The top ten clonotypes cover just under 25% of the sample. The source material was CD4+ or CD8+ T cells sorted from blood, sampled in a trial of the OX40 agonist ivuxolimab. Receptors originate from an adult with an advanced solid tumor such as melanoma, head and neck, liver or kidney cancer.

The genes are TRBV7-9 and TRBJ1-1, with 8 bases aligning to TRBD1. The ends lost 1 base at V and 10 bases at J; junction bases unmatched: 2. The CDR3 covers 12 residues. CDR1 is SEHNR, CDR2 FQNEAQ, per germline (reference sequence). CDR3 sequence reads: CASSLGGTGAFF. DNA of the CDR3: TGTGCCAGCAGCTTAGGAGGGACAGGAGCTTTCTTT.

V usage is TRBV2 and J usage is TRBJ2-2, with D perhaps given as TRBD1 or TRBD2 (5 bases each). The V gene lost 0 bases and the J gene lost 5 bases, with 16 bases spanning the gap. There are 17 residues in the CDR3. In germline, CDR1 is SNHLY, CDR2 FYNNEI. CDR3 sequence: CASSEASIGTTTGELFF. DNA of the CDR3: TGTGCCAGCAGTGAAGCTTCAATCGGGACCACTACCGGGGAGCTGTTTTTT.

To note about this clone: At one end, the junction sequence differs from germline, possibly due to a read error. This chain links TRBV19 with TRBJ2-1; TRBD2 aligns across 10 bases. The CDR3 is 14 residues long. Germline V gene sequence: CDR1 LNHDA, CDR2 SQIVND (reference sequence). CDR3 loop: CASGIGLAGVEQFF. The CDR3 bases are TGTGCCAGTGGTATTGGGCTAGCGGGGGTCGAGCAGTTCTTC.

The CDR3 DNA reads TGTGCCAGCAGCTCACAACCGGAGACGATGAACACTGAAGCTTTCTTT. It is translated as CASSSQPETMNTEAFF. J is TRBJ1-1 and V is TRBV5-4; D gene unclear. Germline-derived CDR1 and CDR2 are SGHNT and YYREEE (reference sequence). The CDR3 has 16 residues. V was trimmed by 3 bases and J by 0 bases, leaving 15 bases between them.

The J gene is TRBJ2-7, the V gene TRBV6-1, with no clear D. The CDR3 has 11 residues. Trimming cost V 5 bases and J 4 bases, with 6 bases left between them. In germline, CDR1 is MNHNS, CDR2 SASEGT. The chain's CDR3 is CASSYAYEQYF. CDR3 sequence (DNA): TGTGCCAGCAGTTACGCGTACGAGCAGTACTTC.

The gene calls are TRBV7-9 and TRBJ2-3; 7 bases are a match to TRBD2. J lost 5 bases, V lost 0 bases, and 8 bases had no gene match. This CDR3 is 16 amino acids long. The germline V gene has CDR1 SEHNR and CDR2 FQNEAQ (reference sequence). The CDR3 bases are TGTGCCAGCAGCTTAGCGGTGGCGGGAGCCGGAGATACGCAGTATTTT. It yields the protein CASSLAVAGAGDTQYF.

V usage is TRBV7-3 and J usage is TRBJ1-1; TRBD1 is a possible D gene (6 bases). The CDR3 totals 14 residues. The germline V and J ends were trimmed by 5 bases and 6 bases, with 16 bases remaining between them. Germline lookup yields CDR1 SGHTA and CDR2 FQGTGA. For the CDR3, the DNA is TGTGCCAGCAGCCCTATGGGGGCAGCACCTGAAGCTTTCTTT. It encodes CASSPMGAAPEAFF.

The chain recombines TRBV7-9 with TRBJ1-3; D may be TRBD1 (5 bases). The CDR3 loop spans 17 amino acids. The V gene's germline CDR1 is SEHNR and CDR2 FQNEAQ (reference sequence). Deletions cut 1 base from V and 4 bases from J, with 17 bases between. The CDR3 coding sequence is TGTGCCAGCAGCTTAGGGGTATTAGGGGAGAACGGAAACACCATATATTTT. Its protein product is CASSLGVLGENGNTIYF.

The chain uses TRBV6-5 and TRBJ2-2; possibly TRBD2 for D (5 bases). Germline V gene data show CDR1 as MNHEY and CDR2 as SVGAGI. The V gene lost 4 bases and the J gene lost 6 bases, with 9 bases spanning the gap. The CDR3 contains 13 residues. The CDR3 DNA is TGTGCCAGCAGTTCTTCCGGGGCCGGGGAGCTGTTTTTT. It translates to CASSSSGAGELFF.

This sequence joins TRBV28 and TRBJ1-1; 8 nucleotides match TRBD1. The CDR3 contains 14 residues. With 5 bases clipped from V and 6 bases from J, the junction kept 8 bases outside the gene matches. Germline CDR1 is MDHEN and CDR2 is SYDVKM. CDR3 sequence: CASSGDRKISEAFF. The CDR3 DNA reads TGTGCCAGCAGTGGGGACAGGAAGATCTCTGAAGCTTTCTTT.

This chain uses TRBV6-5 with TRBJ1-6; perhaps TRBD1 as D (5 bases). The CDR3 has 14 amino acids. In germline, CDR1 is MNHEY, CDR2 SVGAGI. V was shortened by 2 bases and J by 7 bases, with 9 bases between the two germline ends. The CDR3 DNA reads TGTGCCAGCAGTTACCCTTACAGGAATTCACCCCTCCACTTT. Translating gives CASSYPYRNSPLHF.

The chain joins TRBV5-5 to TRBJ2-2; no reliable D call. V lost 0 bases and J 6 bases, leaving 9 bases between the germline ends. This CDR3 contains 14 residues. Germline lookup yields CDR1 SGHKS and CDR2 YYEKEE (reference sequence). The CDR3 sequence is CASSLEGWPGELFF. As DNA, the CDR3 is TGTGCCAGCAGCTTGGAAGGGTGGCCCGGGGAGCTGTTTTTT.

The V gene is TRBV7-6, the J gene TRBJ2-5; TRBD2 might be the D (6 bases). The last part of the DNA fits TRBJ2-7 better; the J call may be wrong. The germline V gene has CDR1 SGHVS and CDR2 FNYEAQ. The CDR3 length is 14 residues. The CDR3 region is CASSSLAGSYEQYF. The CDR3 DNA is TGTGCCAGCAGCTCTCTCGCGGGGTCCTACGAGCAGTACTTC.

The rearrangement uses TRBV6-5 and TRBJ2-5; TRBD2 agrees at 7 bases. The V gene end was trimmed by 4 bases and the J gene end by 0 bases; junction bases not matched to a gene: 2. This CDR3 comprises 14 residues. In germline, CDR1 is MNHEY, CDR2 SVGAGI. Here the CDR3 DNA reads TGTGCCAGCAGTTGGGGAGGGGACCAAGAGACCCAGTACTTC. It yields the protein CASSWGGDQETQYF.

This clone has just a few counts. V gene TRBV5-1 combines with J gene TRBJ1-1; TRBD1 matches at 7 bases. V lost 0 bases to trimming and J lost 3 bases; unmatched junction nucleotides: 11. Germline V gene lookup returns CDR1 SGHRS and CDR2 YFSETQ. This CDR3 region has 17 residues. CDR3 nucleotide sequence: TGCGCCAGCAGCTTGGGGGCAGGGGGGCTGACGGACACTGAAGCTTTCTTT. Translated, it gives CASSLGAGGLTDTEAFF.

CDR3 nucleotide sequence: TGTGCCTGGACAGGCCTTAGCACTGAAGCTTTCTTT. Amino acids: CAWTGLSTEAFF. This chain uses TRBV30 with TRBJ1-1; D remains unclear. Trimming pared 4 bases from V and 4 bases from J, leaving 10 bases between. This CDR3 has 12 amino acids. CDR1 GTSNPN and CDR2 SVGIG come from the germline V gene (reference sequence).

This clone was seen a handful of times. The J gene is TRBJ2-1, the V gene TRBV6-6; possibly TRBD1 for D (5 bases). Germline lookup yields CDR1 MNHNY and CDR2 SVGAGI (reference sequence). The CDR3 length is 14 residues. V was shortened by 2 bases and J by 11 bases, with 16 bases between the two germline ends. CDR3 DNA: TGTGCCAGCAGTTACGGGGCCTCAGCTACCCAGCAGTTCTTC. Residues: CASSYGASATQQFF.

This chain links TRBV11-2 with TRBJ1-4; no clear D gene. The CDR3 contains 15 residues. The germline V gene has CDR1 SGHAT and CDR2 FQNNGV. V was shortened by 0 bases and J by 7 bases, with 12 bases between the two germline ends. The CDR3 DNA follows: TGTGCCAGCAGCTTAGAAGGGAAGGGAGGTGAAAAACTGTTTTTT. Its translation is CASSLEGKGGEKLFF.

The V gene is TRBV4-1, the J gene TRBJ1-1; 7 bases agree with TRBD1. This CDR3 is 15 amino acids long. Germline V gives CDR1 MGHRA, CDR2 YSYEKL. After removal of 0 bases from V and 5 bases from J, the junction contained 6 bases not matched to a gene. This chain's CDR3 is CASSQDGGGRTEAFF. CDR3 DNA: TGCGCCAGCAGCCAAGACGGAGGGGGCAGGACTGAAGCTTTCTTT.

This chain links TRBV5-4 with TRBJ2-2, with 11 bases matching TRBD2. The V gene end was trimmed by 3 bases and the J gene end by 5 bases; junction bases not matched to a gene: 3. The germline CDR1 and CDR2 sequences are SGHNT and YYREEE (reference sequence). The CDR3 sequence is 15 residues long. CDR3 sequence reads: CASSYLAGGTGELFF. CDR3 nucleotide sequence: TGTGCCAGCAGCTATCTAGCGGGAGGTACCGGGGAGCTGTTTTTT.

The V and J genes are TRBV27 and TRBJ2-5; D is possibly TRBD1 or TRBD2 (5 bases each). There are 17 residues in the CDR3. Germline CDR1 and CDR2: MNHEY and SMNVEV (reference sequence). V lost 6 bases, J lost 4 bases, and 24 bases lay in between. The CDR3 nucleotides read TGTGCCAGCAGGCCCGTTCCTTATGGGGAGAGGGGAGAGACCCAGTACTTC. Encoded protein: CASRPVPYGERGETQYF.

This chain uses TRBV7-9 with TRBJ2-7; 11 bases are shared with TRBD1. CDR3 length: 15 residues. CDR1 is SEHNR and CDR2 is FQNEAQ in the germline V gene (reference sequence). V lost 5 bases, J lost 5 bases, and 8 bases stayed unmatched. In DNA, the CDR3 is TGTGCCAGCAGCCCTGGACAGGGGGCGACCCACGAGCAGTACTTC. Protein sequence: CASSPGQGATHEQYF.

This clone was seen only a few times. This chain uses TRBV6-6 with TRBJ1-2, with 7 bases fitting TRBD1. Germline V gene data show CDR1 as MNHNY and CDR2 as SVGAGI (reference sequence). V lost 0 bases and J lost 4; bases outside the gene matches: 5. The CDR3 is made up of 15 amino acids. CDR3 amino acids: CASSYSTGIPYGYTF. The CDR3 bases are TGTGCCAGCAGTTACTCGACAGGGATCCCCTATGGCTACACCTTC.